What follows describes a single T cell receptor (beta chain). This entry belongs to a study of blood T cell repertoires in COVID-19. As for the study in general: The analysed material was cDNA or gDNA that came from T cells, B-cell-depleted T cells, or PBMCs.

Generated by immunoSEQ multiplex PCR, the TCRdb table keeps only in-frame clones and is missing some. This table holds fewer than 70,000 clones, approximately 88% found once. In germline, CDR1 is SGHTA, CDR2 FQGNSA. V dropped 2 bases and J dropped 0 bases, with 5 bases sitting between them. CDR3 length: 14 amino acids. The sequence derives from a man aged 45 to 65 with active COVID-19. The source material was peripheral blood. The chain has TRBV7-2 and TRBJ2-4; D is undetermined. The CDR3: CASSLSLAKNIQYF. Here the CDR3 DNA reads TGTGCCAGCAGCTTATCACTAGCCAAAAACATTCAGTACTTC.